This T cell receptor beta chain was obtained from a study of cytomegalovirus exposure and HLA in healthy donors. Across the whole study: Assignment to the Caucasian-associated ancestry cluster applied to approximately 80% of the approximately 390 genotyped donors.

Use of 60 Vbeta and 13 Jbeta primers characterized the PCR. Method: immunoSEQ multiplex PCR; TCRdb's copy keeps in-frame clones and lacks some. The sample has roughly 100,000 clones; around 63% are singletons. The sample was PBMCs. This sequence was found in a man aged 25-40 years in good health and CMV-seronegative.

CDR3 sequence (DNA): TGTGCCAGCAGTCCTGGACAGCGACTCTCCTACGAGCAGTACTTC. This translates into CASSPGQRLSYEQYF. This sequence joins TRBV28 and TRBJ2-7; tentative D call: TRBD1 (6 bases). Per the germline V gene, CDR1 is MDHEN and CDR2 is SYDVKM. CDR3 length: 15 amino acids. Trimming left V 5 bases short and J 0 bases short, with 14 bases between.